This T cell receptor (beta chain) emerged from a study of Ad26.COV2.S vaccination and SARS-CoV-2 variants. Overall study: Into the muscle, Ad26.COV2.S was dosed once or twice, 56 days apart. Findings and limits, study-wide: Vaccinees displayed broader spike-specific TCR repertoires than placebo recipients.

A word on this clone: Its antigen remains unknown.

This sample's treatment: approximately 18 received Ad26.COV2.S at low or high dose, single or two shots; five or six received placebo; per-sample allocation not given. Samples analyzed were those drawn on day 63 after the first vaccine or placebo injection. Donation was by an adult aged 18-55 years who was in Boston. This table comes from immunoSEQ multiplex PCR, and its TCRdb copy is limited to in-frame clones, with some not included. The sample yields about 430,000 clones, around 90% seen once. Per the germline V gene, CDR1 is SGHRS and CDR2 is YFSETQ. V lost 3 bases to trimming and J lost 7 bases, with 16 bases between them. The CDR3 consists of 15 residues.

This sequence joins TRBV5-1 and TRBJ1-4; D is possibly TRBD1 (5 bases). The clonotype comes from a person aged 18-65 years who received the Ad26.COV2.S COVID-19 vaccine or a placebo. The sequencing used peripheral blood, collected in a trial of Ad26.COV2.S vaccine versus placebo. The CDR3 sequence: CASSYGALEGEKLFF. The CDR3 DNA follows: TGCGCCAGCAGCTACGGGGCCCTAGAAGGTGAAAAACTGTTTTTT. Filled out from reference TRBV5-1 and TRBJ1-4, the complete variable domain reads KAGVTQTPRYLIKTRGQQVTLSCSPISGHRSVSWYQQTPGQGLQFLFEYFSETQRNKGNFPGRFSGRQFSNSRSEMNVSTLELGDSALYLCASSYGALEGEKLFFGSGTQLSVL.